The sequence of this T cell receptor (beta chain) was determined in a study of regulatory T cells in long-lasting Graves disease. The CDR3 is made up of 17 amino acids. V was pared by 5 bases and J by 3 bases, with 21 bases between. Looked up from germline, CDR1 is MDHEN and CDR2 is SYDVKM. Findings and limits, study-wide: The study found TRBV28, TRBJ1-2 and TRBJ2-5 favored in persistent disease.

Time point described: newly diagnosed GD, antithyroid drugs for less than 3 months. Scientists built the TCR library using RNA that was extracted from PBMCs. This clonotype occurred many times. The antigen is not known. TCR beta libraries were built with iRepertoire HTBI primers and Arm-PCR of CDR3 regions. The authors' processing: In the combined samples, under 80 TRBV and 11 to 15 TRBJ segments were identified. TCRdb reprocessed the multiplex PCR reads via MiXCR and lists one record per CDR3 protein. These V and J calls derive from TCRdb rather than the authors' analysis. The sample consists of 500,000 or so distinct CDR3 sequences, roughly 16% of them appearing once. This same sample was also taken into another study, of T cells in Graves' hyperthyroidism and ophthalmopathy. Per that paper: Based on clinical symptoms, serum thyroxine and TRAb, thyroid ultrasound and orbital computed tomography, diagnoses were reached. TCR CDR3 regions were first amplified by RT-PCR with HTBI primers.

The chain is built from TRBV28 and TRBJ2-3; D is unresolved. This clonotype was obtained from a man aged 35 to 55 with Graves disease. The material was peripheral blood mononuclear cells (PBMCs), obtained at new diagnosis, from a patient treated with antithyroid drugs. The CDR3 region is CASSPLGRNVGTDTQYF. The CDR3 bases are TGTGCCAGCAGTCCATTAGGAAGGAATGTGGGGACAGATACGCAGTATTTT. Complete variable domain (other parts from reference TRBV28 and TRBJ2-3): DVKVTQSSRYLVKRTGEKVFLECVQDMDHENMFWYRQDPGLGLRLIYFSYDVKMKEKGDIPEGYSVSREKKERFSLILESASTNQTSMYLCASSPLGRNVGTDTQYFGPGTRLTVL.